This T cell receptor beta chain appears in the sequencing data of a study of blood T cells in healthy people across ages. The authors isolated at least 6 million PBMCs per sample. The trim removed 4 bases at V and 6 bases at J, leaving 9 bases unmatched. The germline V gene encodes CDR1 MNHEY and CDR2 SVGAGI. This CDR3 comprises 16 residues. It was with a sample-barcoded 5' primer and a J-beta primer mix that a second PCR of about 6 to 12 cycles was run. Each TCR beta cDNA got a 12-nucleotide random molecular identifier. TCRdb re-called the 5' RACE reads with MiXCR, one entry per CDR3 protein. The sample holds about 830,000 distinct CDR3 sequences, nearly 60% seen once.

The sequence was obtained from a man aged 25 to 40 in good health. Specimen: blood. The V gene is TRBV6-5, the J gene TRBJ2-1, with TRBD2 identical over 10 bases. The CDR3 loop is CASSSAGTSALNEQFF. CDR3 nucleotides: TGTGCCAGCAGTTCCGCCGGGACTAGCGCTCTCAATGAGCAGTTCTTC.